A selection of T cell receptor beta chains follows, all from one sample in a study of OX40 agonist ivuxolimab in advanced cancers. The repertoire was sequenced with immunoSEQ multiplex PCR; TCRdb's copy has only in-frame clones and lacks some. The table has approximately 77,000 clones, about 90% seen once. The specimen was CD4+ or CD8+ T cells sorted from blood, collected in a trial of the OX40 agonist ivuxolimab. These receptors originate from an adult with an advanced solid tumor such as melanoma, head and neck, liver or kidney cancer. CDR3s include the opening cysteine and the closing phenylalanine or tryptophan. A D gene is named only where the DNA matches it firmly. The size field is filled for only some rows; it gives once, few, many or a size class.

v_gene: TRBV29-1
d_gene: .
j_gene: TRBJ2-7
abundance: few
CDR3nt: TGCAGCGTTGTCGGCAGAACCTACGAGCAGTACTTC
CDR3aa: CSVVGRTYEQYF

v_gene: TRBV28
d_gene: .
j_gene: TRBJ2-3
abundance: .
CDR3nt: TGTGCCAGCCGGGACGGGAGAATTACAGATACGCAGTATTTT
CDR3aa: CASRDGRITDTQYF

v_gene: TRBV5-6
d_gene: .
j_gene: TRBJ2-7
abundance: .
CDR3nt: TGTGCCAGCAATAAGGGAATGGGGTACGAGCAGTACTTC
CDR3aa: CASNKGMGYEQYF

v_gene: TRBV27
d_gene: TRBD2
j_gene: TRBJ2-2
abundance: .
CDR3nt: TGTGCCAGCAGTCCTTTAGCGGGAGGGAGGACCGGGGAGCTGTTTTTT
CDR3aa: CASSPLAGGRTGELFF

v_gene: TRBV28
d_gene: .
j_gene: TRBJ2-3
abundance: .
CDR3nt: TGTGCCAGCAGTTTATCGTTGGATACGCAGTATTTT
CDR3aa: CASSLSLDTQYF

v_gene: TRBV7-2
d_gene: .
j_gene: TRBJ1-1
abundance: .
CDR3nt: TGTGCCAGCAGCTTAGTTTCGACAGGAGAAGCTTTCTTT
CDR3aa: CASSLVSTGEAFF

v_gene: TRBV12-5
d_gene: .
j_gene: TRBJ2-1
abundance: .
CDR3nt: TGTGCTAGTGGCCAAAACCCGGGCCTTTCCTACAATGAGCAGTTCTTC
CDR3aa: CASGQNPGLSYNEQFF

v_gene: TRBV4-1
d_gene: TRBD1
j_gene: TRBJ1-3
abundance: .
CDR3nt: TGCGCCAGCAGCCTGACCCGGACAGGTCTCTCTGGAAACACCATATATTTT
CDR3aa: CASSLTRTGLSGNTIYF

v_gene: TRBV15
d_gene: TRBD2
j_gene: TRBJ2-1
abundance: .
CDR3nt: TGTGCCACCAGCAGAGATGTAGTAGCGGGAGTGGGCAATGAGCAGTTCTTC
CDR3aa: CATSRDVVAGVGNEQFF

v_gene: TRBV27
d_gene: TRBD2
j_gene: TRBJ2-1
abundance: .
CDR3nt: TGTGCCATCCATAGCGGGAGATACAATGAGCAGTTCTTC
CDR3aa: CAIHSGRYNEQFF

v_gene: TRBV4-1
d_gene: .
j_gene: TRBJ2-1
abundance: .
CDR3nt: TGCGCCAGCAGCCAATTGAGGCTGTCGGGGAATGAGCAGTTCTTC
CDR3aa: CASSQLRLSGNEQFF

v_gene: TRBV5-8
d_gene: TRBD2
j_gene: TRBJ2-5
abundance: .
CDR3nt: TGTGCCAGCAGCTTCGGACTAGCGGGAGGAGAGACCCAGTACTTC
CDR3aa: CASSFGLAGGETQYF

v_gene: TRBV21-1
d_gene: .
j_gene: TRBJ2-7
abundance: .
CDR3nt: TGTGCCAGCAGAGGACAGGGTTACGAGCAGTACTTC
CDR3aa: CASRGQGYEQYF

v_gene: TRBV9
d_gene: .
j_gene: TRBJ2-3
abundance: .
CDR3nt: TGTGCCAGCAGCGGAGGGTTGAGGGAGGGCACAGATACGCAGTATTTT
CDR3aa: CASSGGLREGTDTQYF

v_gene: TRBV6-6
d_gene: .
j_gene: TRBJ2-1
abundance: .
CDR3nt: TGTGCCAGCAGTTATACAGCCTACAATGAGCAGTTCTTC
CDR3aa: CASSYTAYNEQFF

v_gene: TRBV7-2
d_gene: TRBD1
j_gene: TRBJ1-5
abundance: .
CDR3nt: TGTGCCAGCAGCTTAGTGGGACAGCGCCCTAATCAGCCCCAGCATTTT
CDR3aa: CASSLVGQRPNQPQHF

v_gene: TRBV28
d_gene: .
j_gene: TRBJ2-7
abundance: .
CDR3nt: TGTGCCAGCAGTCCGCTCTACGAGCAGTACTTC
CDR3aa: CASSPLYEQYF

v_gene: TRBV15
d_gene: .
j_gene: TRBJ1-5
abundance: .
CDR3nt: TGTGCCACCAGCAGAGATCGGGGGAGCAATCAGCCCCAGCATTTT
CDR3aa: CATSRDRGSNQPQHF

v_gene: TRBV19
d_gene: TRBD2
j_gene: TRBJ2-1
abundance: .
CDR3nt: TGTGCCAGTAGTACATGGCTGATGTCGTCTAGCGGGAGGGCGAATGAGCAGTTCTTC
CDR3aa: CASSTWLMSSSGRANEQFF

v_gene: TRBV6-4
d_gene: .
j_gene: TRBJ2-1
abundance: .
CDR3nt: TGTGCCAGCAGTGACTCGAAGTCGCTTGAGCAGTTCTTC
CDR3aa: CASSDSKSLEQFF

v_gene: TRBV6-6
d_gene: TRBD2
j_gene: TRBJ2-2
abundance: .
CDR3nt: TGTGCCAGCATAGCGGGACTAGTGAACACCGGGGAGCTGTTTTTT
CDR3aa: CASIAGLVNTGELFF

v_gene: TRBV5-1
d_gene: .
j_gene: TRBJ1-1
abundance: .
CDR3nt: TGCGCCAGCAGCTTAGCCTGGGAAAACACTGAAGCTTTCTTT
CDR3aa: CASSLAWENTEAFF

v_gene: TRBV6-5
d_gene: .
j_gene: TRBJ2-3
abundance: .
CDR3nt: TGTGCCAGCAGTTACTCCTATCGAGGGCCAGATACGCAGTATTTT
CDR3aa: CASSYSYRGPDTQYF

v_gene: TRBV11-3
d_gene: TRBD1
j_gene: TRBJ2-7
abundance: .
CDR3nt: TGTGCCAGCAGCTTAGGACAGGGGAACTCCTACGAGCAGTACTTC
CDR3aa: CASSLGQGNSYEQYF

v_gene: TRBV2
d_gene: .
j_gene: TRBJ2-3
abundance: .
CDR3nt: TGTGCCAGAGAGTCCGTCCGGAGTACAGATACGCAGTATTTT
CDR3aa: CARESVRSTDTQYF

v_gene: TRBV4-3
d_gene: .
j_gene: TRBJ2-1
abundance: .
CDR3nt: TGCGCCAGCAGCCAAGATGGTAATGCGGCACTGAGCTCCTACAATGAGCAGTTCTTC
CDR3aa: CASSQDGNAALSSYNEQFF